A selection of T cell receptor beta chains follows, all from one sample in a study of graft-versus-host responses after intestinal transplantation. The antigens for these receptors are not known. Assay used: immunoSEQ multiplex PCR; TCRdb lists only in-frame clones, some missing. The sample lists roughly 90,000 clones, about 88% occurring once. The sample here was unstimulated CD4+ T cells sorted from spleen or lymph node cells, taken before transplant. These receptors were taken from a human donor who was the organ donor for an intestinal transplant. Both conserved end residues are part of each CDR3. Fields, in order: CDR3 length, clone size, J gene, V gene, D gene, CDR3 protein, CDR3 DNA. A D gene is named only where the DNA matches it firmly. Not every row has a clone size; where given, it reads once, few, many or a size class.

14 | - | TRBJ2-3 | TRBV19 | - | CASSYSRDTDTQYF | TGTGCCAGTAGTTACTCGCGGGACACAGATACGCAGTATTTT
14 | - | TRBJ1-2 | TRBV12-5 | - | CASGLVPPGVGYTF | TGTGCTAGTGGTTTGGTACCGCCGGGGGTTGGCTACACCTTC
18 | once | TRBJ1-2 | TRBV5-6 | - | CASSYGVGARVQRYGYTF | TGTGCCAGCAGTTATGGGGTGGGAGCTAGGGTGCAACGGTATGGCTACACCTTC
17 | - | TRBJ1-3 | TRBV11-2 | TRBD1 | CASSTYPQGARGNTIYF | TGTGCCAGCAGCACCTACCCACAGGGGGCGCGGGGAAACACCATATATTTT
11 | - | TRBJ1-3 | TRBV20-1 | - | CSASWGHTIYF | TGCAGTGCTAGTTGGGGCCACACCATATATTTT
14 | - | TRBJ1-1 | TRBV12-5 | - | CASLSLPGSTEAFF | TGTGCTAGTCTCTCGCTACCGGGGAGCACTGAAGCTTTCTTT
12 | - | TRBJ2-3 | TRBV7-2 | - | CASSPSTDTQYF | TGTGCCAGCAGCCCATCCACAGATACGCAGTATTTT
11 | - | TRBJ1-2 | TRBV30 | - | CAWGASYGYTF | TGTGCCTGGGGGGCGAGCTATGGCTACACCTTC
11 | - | TRBJ1-1 | TRBV28 | - | CASSSGAEAFF | TGTGCCAGCAGTTCAGGGGCTGAAGCTTTCTTT
14 | - | TRBJ1-5 | TRBV5-1 | TRBD1 | CASSSTGGVQPQHF | TGCGCCAGCAGCTCGACAGGGGGCGTCCAGCCCCAGCATTTT
12 | few | TRBJ1-3 | TRBV30 | - | CAWREWGNTIYF | TGTGCCTGGAGGGAGTGGGGAAACACCATATATTTT
17 | few | TRBJ2-3 | TRBV25-1 | TRBD2 | CASSDGTTSGETDTQYF | TGTGCCAGCAGTGATGGGACGACTAGCGGGGAGACAGATACGCAGTATTTT
14 | once | TRBJ1-2 | TRBV10-3 | TRBD1 | CAIRPTGAIYGYTF | TGTGCCATCAGACCCACAGGGGCCATTTATGGCTACACCTTC
12 | - | TRBJ2-7 | TRBV27 | - | CEWGFPSYEQYF | TGTGAATGGGGCTTCCCCTCCTACGAGCAGTACTTC
13 | once | TRBJ2-4 | TRBV5-6 | - | CASSYRRQNIQYF | TGTGCCAGCAGCTACAGACGGCAAAACATTCAGTACTTC
15 | - | TRBJ1-1 | TRBV6-6 | - | CASTNRVTGTAEAFF | TGTGCCAGCACCAACCGCGTAACAGGGACCGCTGAAGCTTTCTTT
17 | - | TRBJ2-2 | TRBV6-1 | TRBD2 | CASSESLASGLTGELFF | TGTGCCAGCAGTGAATCGTTGGCTAGCGGACTCACCGGGGAGCTGTTTTTT
15 | - | TRBJ1-6 | TRBV30 | TRBD1 | CAWSRAGTANSPLHF | TGTGCCTGGAGTAGGGCCGGGACAGCAAATTCACCCCTCCACTTT
12 | - | TRBJ1-2 | TRBV21-1 | - | CASTRPHYGYTF | TGTGCCAGCACGAGGCCCCACTATGGCTACACCTTC
17 | - | TRBJ2-1 | TRBV9 | TRBD2 | CASSLRTSGSSYNEQFF | TGTGCCAGCAGCCTCAGGACTAGCGGGAGTTCCTACAATGAGCAGTTCTTC
15 | - | TRBJ2-1 | TRBV7-2 | TRBD2 | CASSPGLVSYNEQFF | TGTGCCAGCAGCCCCGGACTAGTTTCCTACAATGAGCAGTTCTTC
15 | - | TRBJ2-7 | TRBV7-2 | TRBD1 | CASSSGTGESYEQYF | TGTGCCAGCAGCTCAGGGACAGGGGAATCCTACGAGCAGTACTTC
11 | - | TRBJ1-1 | TRBV2 | - | CASTVNTEAFF | TGTGCCAGCACAGTTAACACTGAAGCTTTCTTT
15 | - | TRBJ2-3 | TRBV28 | TRBD2 | CASSLSGRGVGTQYF | TGTGCCAGCAGCCTTAGCGGGAGGGGAGTTGGTACGCAGTATTTT
15 | - | TRBJ1-1 | TRBV7-9 | TRBD1 | CASSPPTGGYTEAFF | TGTGCCAGCAGCCCACCGACAGGGGGGTACACTGAAGCTTTCTTT
16 | - | TRBJ1-4 | TRBV6-6 | - | CASSSTDAPTNEKLFF | TGTGCCAGCAGTTCAACAGACGCCCCAACTAATGAAAAACTGTTTTTT
15 | - | TRBJ2-7 | TRBV6-6 | TRBD2 | CASSWGTSGYYEQYF | TGTGCCAGCAGTTGGGGGACTAGCGGATACTACGAGCAGTACTTC
15 | - | TRBJ2-3 | TRBV5-1 | - | CASSLARGSTDTQYF | TGCGCCAGCAGCTTGGCGCGCGGGAGCACAGATACGCAGTATTTT
13 | - | TRBJ2-5 | TRBV2 | - | CASSGRVVETQYF | TGTGCCAGCAGTGGACGGGTAGTGGAGACCCAGTACTTC
14 | - | TRBJ1-4 | TRBV19 | TRBD1 | CASSPRQGPEKLFF | TGTGCCAGTAGTCCCCGACAGGGGCCTGAAAAACTGTTTTTT
13 | - | TRBJ1-2 | TRBV7-9 | - | CASNAGVVGGYTF | TGTGCCAGCAACGCAGGGGTGGTCGGTGGCTACACCTTC
14 | - | TRBJ2-7 | TRBV5-4 | TRBD2 | CASSLAQRGYEQYF | TGTGCCAGCAGCTTGGCCCAGCGGGGTTACGAGCAGTACTTC
17 | once | TRBJ2-1 | TRBV6-1 | TRBD2 | CASSDIPTGLAGDEQFF | TGTGCCAGCAGTGATATCCCTACGGGACTAGCGGGGGATGAGCAGTTCTTC
16 | - | TRBJ1-4 | TRBV4-1 | - | CASGRGWVSTNEKLFF | TGCGCCAGCGGGAGGGGGTGGGTGTCGACTAATGAAAAACTGTTTTTT
19 | - | TRBJ1-5 | TRBV4-2 | TRBD1 | CASSQSRQGPERGNQPQHF | TGTGCCAGCAGCCAATCTAGACAGGGTCCGGAAAGAGGCAATCAGCCCCAGCATTTT
15 | few | TRBJ2-7 | TRBV6-5 | - | CASSYGGGVGYEQYF | TGTGCCAGCAGTTACGGTGGAGGGGTTGGGTACGAGCAGTACTTC
15 | - | TRBJ2-7 | TRBV28 | TRBD2 | CASSFGRSGSREQYF | TGTGCCAGCAGTTTCGGTCGTAGCGGGAGTCGTGAGCAGTACTTC
13 | - | TRBJ2-2 | TRBV7-3 | - | CASSLMSTGELFF | TGTGCCAGCAGCTTAATGAGTACCGGGGAGCTGTTTTTT
15 | - | TRBJ1-2 | TRBV19 | TRBD1 | CASSIISTGSRGYTF | TGTGCCAGTAGTATTATTTCGACAGGGTCTAGGGGCTACACCTTC
15 | - | TRBJ2-7 | TRBV7-2 | TRBD1 | CASSFSTGVTEEQYF | TGTGCCAGCAGCTTCTCGACAGGGGTCACCGAGGAGCAGTACTTC
12 | - | TRBJ1-2 | TRBV7-8 | - | CASSFLRGGYTF | TGTGCCAGCAGCTTTTTACGGGGAGGCTACACCTTC
16 | - | TRBJ2-2 | TRBV18 | - | CASSPSFRDGTGELFF | TGTGCCAGCTCACCAAGTTTCAGGGATGGTACCGGGGAGCTGTTTTTT
13 | once | TRBJ2-5 | TRBV29-1 | - | CSVIASGGETQYF | TGCAGCGTAATAGCGTCAGGGGGGGAGACCCAGTACTTC
14 | - | TRBJ2-3 | TRBV28 | - | CASSLVRVTDTQYF | TGTGCCAGCAGTTTGGTGAGGGTCACAGATACGCAGTATTTT
17 | - | TRBJ2-1 | TRBV5-1 | TRBD2 | CASSLEIAGGPYNEQFF | TGCGCCAGCAGCTTGGAGATAGCGGGAGGGCCCTACAATGAGCAGTTCTTC
15 | - | TRBJ2-1 | TRBV5-1 | TRBD2 | CASKNPAGVINEQFF | TGCGCCAGCAAGAACCCGGCGGGAGTAATCAATGAGCAGTTCTTC
14 | - | TRBJ2-7 | TRBV7-2 | - | CASSSSTGVYEQYF | TGTGCCAGCAGCTCGTCGACAGGAGTATACGAGCAGTACTTC
13 | - | TRBJ2-5 | TRBV30 | - | CAWSGLTQETQYF | TGTGCCTGGTCGGGACTCACCCAAGAGACCCAGTACTTC
13 | - | TRBJ2-3 | TRBV18 | - | CASSQTLTDTQYF | TGTGCCAGCTCACAGACACTCACAGATACGCAGTATTTT
14 | once | TRBJ2-5 | TRBV7-7 | TRBD2 | CASSPGGGPETQYF | TGTGCTAGCAGCCCCGGGGGGGGCCCAGAGACCCAGTACTTC
11 | - | TRBJ1-2 | TRBV5-1 | - | CASSSGGGDTF | TGCGCCAGCAGCTCCGGAGGGGGGGACACCTTC
15 | - | TRBJ2-1 | TRBV11-3 | TRBD2 | CASRPGGGSYNEQFF | TGTGCCAGCAGGCCCGGCGGGGGCTCCTACAATGAGCAGTTCTTC
16 | - | TRBJ2-2 | TRBV6-6 | TRBD1 | CASRPRDRGNTGELFF | TGTGCCAGCAGGCCCCGGGACAGGGGGAACACCGGGGAGCTGTTTTTT
14 | - | TRBJ2-7 | TRBV7-9 | - | CASSLSRDTYEQYF | TGTGCCAGCAGCCTATCCCGGGACACCTACGAGCAGTACTTC
19 | - | TRBJ2-2 | TRBV4-2 | TRBD2 | CASSQDPNSGSLNTGELFF | TGTGCCAGCAGCCAAGATCCTAATAGCGGGAGCCTTAACACCGGGGAGCTGTTTTTT
11 | once | TRBJ2-1 | TRBV20-1 | - | CSARIAGAMFF | TGCAGTGCTAGAATCGCGGGGGCCATGTTCTTC
14 | few | TRBJ2-3 | TRBV9 | - | CASSSTGNADTQYF | TGTGCCAGCAGCTCGACCGGGAACGCAGATACGCAGTATTTT